This TCR beta chain was recovered during a study of cytomegalovirus exposure and HLA in healthy donors. Looked up from germline, CDR1 is SGHTA and CDR2 is FQGNSA. The CDR3 extends over 12 amino acids. Trimming took 5 bases from V and 5 from J, leaving 10 bases between them. PCR amplification relied on 60 Vbeta primers (plus 13 Jbeta primers). Repertoires were generated with immunoSEQ multiplex PCR, while TCRdb's copy carries only in-frame clones and drops some. The sample yields around 200,000 clones, 75% to 90% seen once. On this clone itself: Its matching antigen is unknown.

Study outcomes and limitations: Most TCR sequences were uncommon, yet certain public TCRs appeared in many donors. The number of N-insertions in an Asian-associated ancestry cluster was reportedly below the 666-donor mean in a later analysis. A later analysis by the authors found several of the most significant clusters apparently linked to common viral pathogens.

The sequenced sample was PBMCs. The TCR was taken from a woman aged 18-35 years in good health and CMV-seronegative. The chain carries TRBV7-2 and TRBJ2-7; D remains unclear. Here the CDR3 DNA reads TGTGCCAGCAGCACCTATTTGGACGAGCAGTACTTC. Amino acid sequence: CASSTYLDEQYF.